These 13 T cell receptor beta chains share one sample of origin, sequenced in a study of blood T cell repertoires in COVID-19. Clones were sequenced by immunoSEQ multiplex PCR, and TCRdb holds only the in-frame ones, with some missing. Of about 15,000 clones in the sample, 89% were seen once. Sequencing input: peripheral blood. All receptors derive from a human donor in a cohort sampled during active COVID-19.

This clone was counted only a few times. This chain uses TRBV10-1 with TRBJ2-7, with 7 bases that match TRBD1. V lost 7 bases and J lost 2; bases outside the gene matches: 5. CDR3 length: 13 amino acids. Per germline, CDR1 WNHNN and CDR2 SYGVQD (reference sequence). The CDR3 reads CASNDRAPYEQYF. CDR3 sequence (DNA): TGCGCCAGCAATGACAGGGCACCCTACGAGCAGTACTTC.

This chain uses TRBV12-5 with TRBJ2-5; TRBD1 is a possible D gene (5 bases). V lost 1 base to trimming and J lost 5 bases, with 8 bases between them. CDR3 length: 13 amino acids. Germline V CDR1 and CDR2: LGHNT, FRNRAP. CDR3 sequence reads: CASGLGQPETQYF. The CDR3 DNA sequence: TGTGCTAGTGGTTTGGGACAGCCGGAGACCCAGTACTTC. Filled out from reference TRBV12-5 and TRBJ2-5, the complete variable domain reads DARVTQTPRHKVTEMGQEVTMRCQPILGHNTVFWYRQTMMQGLELLAYFRNRAPLDDSGMPKDRFSAEMPDATLATLKIQPSEPRDSAVYFCASGLGQPETQYFGPGTRLLVL.

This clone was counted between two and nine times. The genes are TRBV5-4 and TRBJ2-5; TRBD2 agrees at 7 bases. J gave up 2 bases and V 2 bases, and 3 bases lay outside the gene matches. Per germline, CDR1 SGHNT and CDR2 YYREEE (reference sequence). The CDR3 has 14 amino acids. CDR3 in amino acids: CASSFPGGQETQYF. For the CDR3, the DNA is TGTGCCAGCAGCTTCCCCGGGGGGCAAGAGACCCAGTACTTC.

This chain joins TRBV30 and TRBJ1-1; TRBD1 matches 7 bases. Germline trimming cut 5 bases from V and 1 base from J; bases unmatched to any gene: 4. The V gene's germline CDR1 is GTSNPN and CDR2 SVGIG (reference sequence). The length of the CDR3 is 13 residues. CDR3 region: CAWGGQPNTEAFF. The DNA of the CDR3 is TGTGCCTGGGGGGGACAGCCGAACACTGAAGCTTTCTTT. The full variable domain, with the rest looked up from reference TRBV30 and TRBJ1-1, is SQTIHQWPATLVQPVGSPLSLECTVEGTSNPNLYWYRQAAGRGLQLLFYSVGIGQISSEVPQNLSASRPQDRQFILSSKKLLLSDSGFYLCAWGGQPNTEAFFGQGTRLTVV.

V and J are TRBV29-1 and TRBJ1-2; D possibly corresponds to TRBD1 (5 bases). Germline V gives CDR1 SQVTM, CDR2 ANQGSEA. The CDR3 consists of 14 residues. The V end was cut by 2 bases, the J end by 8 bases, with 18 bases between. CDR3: CSVERTLSEGGYTF. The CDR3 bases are TGCAGCGTTGAAAGGACGCTCTCGGAGGGGGGCTACACCTTC.

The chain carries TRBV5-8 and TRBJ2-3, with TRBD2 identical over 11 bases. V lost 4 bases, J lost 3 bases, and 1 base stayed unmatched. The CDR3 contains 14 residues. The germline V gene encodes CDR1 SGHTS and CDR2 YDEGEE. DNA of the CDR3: TGTGCCAGCAGCCGACTAGCGGGGACAGATACGCAGTATTTT. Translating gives CASSRLAGTDTQYF.

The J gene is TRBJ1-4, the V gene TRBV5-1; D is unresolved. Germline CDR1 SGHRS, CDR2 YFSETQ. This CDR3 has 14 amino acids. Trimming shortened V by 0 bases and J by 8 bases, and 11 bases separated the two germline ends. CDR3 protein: CASSLGEPGEKLFF. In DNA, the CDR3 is TGCGCCAGCAGCTTGGGGGAGCCAGGCGAAAAACTGTTTTTT.

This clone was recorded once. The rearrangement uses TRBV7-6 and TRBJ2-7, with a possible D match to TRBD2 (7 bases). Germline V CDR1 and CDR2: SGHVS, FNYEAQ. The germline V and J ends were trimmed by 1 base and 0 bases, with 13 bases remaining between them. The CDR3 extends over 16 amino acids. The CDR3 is CASSLVGGGDSYEQYF. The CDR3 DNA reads TGTGCCAGCAGCTTAGTAGGGGGGGGTGACTCCTACGAGCAGTACTTC.

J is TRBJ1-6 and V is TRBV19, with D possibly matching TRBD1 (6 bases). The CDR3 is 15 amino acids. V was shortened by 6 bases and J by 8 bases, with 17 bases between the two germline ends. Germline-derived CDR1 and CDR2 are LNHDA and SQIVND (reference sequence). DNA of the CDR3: TGTGCCAGTAGAAAAAGGGGGACGGTAGATTCACCCCTCCACTTT. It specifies CASRKRGTVDSPLHF. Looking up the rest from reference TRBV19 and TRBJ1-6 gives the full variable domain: DGGITQSPKYLFRKEGQNVTLSCEQNLNHDAMYWYRQDPGQGLRLIYYSQIVNDFQKGDIAEGYSVSREKKESFPLTVTSAQKNPTAFYLCASRKRGTVDSPLHFGNGTRLTVT.

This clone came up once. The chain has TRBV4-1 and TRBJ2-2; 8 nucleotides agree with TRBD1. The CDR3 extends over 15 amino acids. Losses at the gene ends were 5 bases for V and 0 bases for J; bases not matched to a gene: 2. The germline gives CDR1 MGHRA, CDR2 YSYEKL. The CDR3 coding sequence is TGCGCCAGCAGCAGGGACAGGACGAACACCGGGGAGCTGTTTTTT. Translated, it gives CASSRDRTNTGELFF.

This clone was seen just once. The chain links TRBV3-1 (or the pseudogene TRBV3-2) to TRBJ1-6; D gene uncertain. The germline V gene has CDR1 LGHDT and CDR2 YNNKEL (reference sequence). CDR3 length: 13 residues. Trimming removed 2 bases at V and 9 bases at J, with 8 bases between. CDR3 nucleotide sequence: TGTGCCAGCAGCCAATTAGCCGGTTCACCCCTCCACTTT. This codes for CASSQLAGSPLHF.

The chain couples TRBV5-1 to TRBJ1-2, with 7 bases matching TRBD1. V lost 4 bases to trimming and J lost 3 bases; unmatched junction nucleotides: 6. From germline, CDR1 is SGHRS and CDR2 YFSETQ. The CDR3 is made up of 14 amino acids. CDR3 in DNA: TGCGCCAGCAGCCCCCAGGGGGAACACTATGGCTACACCTTC. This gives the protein CASSPQGEHYGYTF.

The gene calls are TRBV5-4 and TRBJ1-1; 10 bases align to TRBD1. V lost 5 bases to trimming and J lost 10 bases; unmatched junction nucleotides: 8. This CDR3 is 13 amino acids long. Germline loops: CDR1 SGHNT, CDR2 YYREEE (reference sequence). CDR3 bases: TGTGCCAGCAGGCCCGGACAGGGGGGGAGAGCTTTCTTT. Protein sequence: CASRPGQGGRAFF.